This T cell receptor (beta chain) was recorded in a study of OX40 agonist ivuxolimab in advanced cancers. Findings and limits, study-wide: At doses 0.1 to 3.0 mg/kg, CD4+ and CD8+ clones expanded.

To note about this clone: Its antigen is currently unknown.

CDR1 is SGHTS, CDR2 YDEGEE, per germline. The ends lost 4 bases at V and 7 bases at J; junction bases unmatched: 4. The CDR3 is made up of 14 amino acids. Sequenced by immunoSEQ multiplex PCR; TCRdb stores in-frame clones only, minus some. The data hold under 90,000 clones, with around 93% observed a single time. Material: CD4+ or CD8+ T cells sorted from blood, obtained in a trial of the OX40 agonist ivuxolimab. This sequence joins TRBV5-8 and TRBJ2-5; TRBD2 matches at 13 bases. The receptor comes from an adult with an advanced solid tumor such as melanoma, head and neck, liver or kidney cancer. CDR3 protein: CASSGWTSGGTQYF. The CDR3 DNA reads as TGTGCCAGCAGCGGGTGGACTAGCGGGGGGACCCAGTACTTC. The full variable domain, completed using reference TRBV5-8 and TRBJ2-5, is EAGVTQSPTHLIKTRGQQATLRCSPISGHTSVYWYQQALGLGLQFLLWYDEGEERNRGNFPPRFSGRQFPNYSSELNVNALELEDSALYLCASSGWTSGGTQYFGPGTRLLVL.